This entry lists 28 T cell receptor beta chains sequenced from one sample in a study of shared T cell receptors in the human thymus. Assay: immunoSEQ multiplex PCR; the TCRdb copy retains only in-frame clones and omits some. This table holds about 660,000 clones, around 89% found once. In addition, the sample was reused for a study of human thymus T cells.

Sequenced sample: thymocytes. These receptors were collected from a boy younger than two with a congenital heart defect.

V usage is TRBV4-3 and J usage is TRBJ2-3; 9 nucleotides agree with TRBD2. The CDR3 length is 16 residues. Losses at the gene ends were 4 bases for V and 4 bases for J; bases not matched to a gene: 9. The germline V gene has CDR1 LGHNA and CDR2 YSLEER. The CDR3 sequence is CASSPPGLAGSDTQYF. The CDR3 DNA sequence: TGCGCCAGCAGCCCCCCAGGGCTAGCGGGGTCAGATACGCAGTATTTT.

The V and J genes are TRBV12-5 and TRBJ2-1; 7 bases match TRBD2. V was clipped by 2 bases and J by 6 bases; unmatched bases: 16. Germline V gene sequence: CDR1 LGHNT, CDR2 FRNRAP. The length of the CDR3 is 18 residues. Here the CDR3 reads CASGLPTTLASIGNEQFF. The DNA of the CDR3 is TGTGCTAGTGGTTTGCCAACCACACTAGCGTCCATCGGCAATGAGCAGTTCTTC.

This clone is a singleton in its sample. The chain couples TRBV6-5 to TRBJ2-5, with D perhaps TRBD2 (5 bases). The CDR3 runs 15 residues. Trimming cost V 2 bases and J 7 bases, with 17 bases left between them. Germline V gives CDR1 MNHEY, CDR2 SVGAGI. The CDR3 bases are TGTGCCAGCAGTTACGGGGATCGGGTTCGGGGGACCCAGTACTTC. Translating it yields CASSYGDRVRGTQYF.

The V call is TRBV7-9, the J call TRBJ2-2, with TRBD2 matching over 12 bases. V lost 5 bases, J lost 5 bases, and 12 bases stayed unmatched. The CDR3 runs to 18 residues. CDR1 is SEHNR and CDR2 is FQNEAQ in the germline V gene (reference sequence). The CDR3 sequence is CASSPPLAGGVWTGELFF. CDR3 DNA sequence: TGTGCCAGCAGCCCCCCACTAGCGGGAGGTGTATGGACCGGGGAGCTGTTTTTT.

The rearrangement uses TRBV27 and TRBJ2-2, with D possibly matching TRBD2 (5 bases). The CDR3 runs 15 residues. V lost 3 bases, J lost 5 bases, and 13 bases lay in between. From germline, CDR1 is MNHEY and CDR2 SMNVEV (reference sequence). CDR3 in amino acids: CASSFGRRETGELFF. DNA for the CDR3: TGTGCCAGCAGTTTCGGAAGACGGGAAACCGGGGAGCTGTTTTTT.

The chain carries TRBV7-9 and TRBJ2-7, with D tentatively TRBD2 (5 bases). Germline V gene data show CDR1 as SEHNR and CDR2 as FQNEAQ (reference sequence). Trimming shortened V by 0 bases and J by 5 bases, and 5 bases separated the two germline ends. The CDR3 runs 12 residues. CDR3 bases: TGTGCCAGCAGCTTAGCCGGGGACGAGCAGTACTTC. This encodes CASSLAGDEQYF.

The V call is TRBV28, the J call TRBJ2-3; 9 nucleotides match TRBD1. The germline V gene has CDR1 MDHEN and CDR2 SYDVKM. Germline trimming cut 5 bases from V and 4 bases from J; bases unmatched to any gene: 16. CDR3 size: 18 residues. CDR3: CASSHHGTGTRRADTQYF. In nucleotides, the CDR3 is TGTGCCAGCAGTCACCATGGGACAGGGACGAGACGGGCAGATACGCAGTATTTT.

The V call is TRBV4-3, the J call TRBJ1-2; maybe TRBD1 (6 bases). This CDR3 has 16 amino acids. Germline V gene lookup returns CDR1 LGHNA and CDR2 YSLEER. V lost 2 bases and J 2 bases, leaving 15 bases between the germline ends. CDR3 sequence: CASSQYRQVDNYGYTF. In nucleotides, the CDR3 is TGCGCCAGCAGCCAATATCGACAGGTTGACAACTATGGCTACACCTTC.

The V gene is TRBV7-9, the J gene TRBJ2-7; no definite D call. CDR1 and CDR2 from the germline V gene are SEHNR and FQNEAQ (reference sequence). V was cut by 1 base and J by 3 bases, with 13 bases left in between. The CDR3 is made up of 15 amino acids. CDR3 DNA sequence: TGTGCCAGCAGCTTAGTTGGCGGAGCCATCTACGAGCAGTACTTC. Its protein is CASSLVGGAIYEQYF. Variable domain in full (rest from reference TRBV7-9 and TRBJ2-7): DTGVSQNPRHKITKRGQNVTFRCDPISEHNRLYWYRQTLGQGPEFLTYFQNEAQLEKSRLLSDRFSAERPKGSFSTLEIQRTEQGDSAMYLCASSLVGGAIYEQYFGPGTRLTVT.

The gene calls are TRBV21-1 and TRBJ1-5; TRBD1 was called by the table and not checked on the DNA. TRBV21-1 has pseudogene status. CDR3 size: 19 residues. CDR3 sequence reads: CASSKGARTETYSNQPQHF. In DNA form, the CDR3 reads TGTGCCAGCAGCAAGGGGGCCCGGACAGAGACCTATAGCAATCAGCCCCAGCATTTT.

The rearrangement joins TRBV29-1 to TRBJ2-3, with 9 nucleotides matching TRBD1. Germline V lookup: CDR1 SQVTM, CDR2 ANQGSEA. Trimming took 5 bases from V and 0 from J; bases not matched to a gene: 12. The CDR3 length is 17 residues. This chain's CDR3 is CSVPPGQGGSSTDTQYF. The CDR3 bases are TGCAGCGTTCCTCCGGGACAGGGAGGTTCTAGCACAGATACGCAGTATTTT.

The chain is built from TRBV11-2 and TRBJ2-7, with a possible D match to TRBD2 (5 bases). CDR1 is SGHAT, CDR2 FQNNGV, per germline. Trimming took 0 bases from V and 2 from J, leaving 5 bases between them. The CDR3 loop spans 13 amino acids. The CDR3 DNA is TGTGCCAGCAGCTTAGACGGGGCCTACGAGCAGTACTTC. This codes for CASSLDGAYEQYF.

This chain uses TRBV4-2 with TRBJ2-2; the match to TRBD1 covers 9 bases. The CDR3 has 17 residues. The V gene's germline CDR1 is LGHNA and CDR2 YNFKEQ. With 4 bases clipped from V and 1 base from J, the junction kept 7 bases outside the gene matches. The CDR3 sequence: CASSPEGTGWNTGELFF. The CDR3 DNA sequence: TGTGCCAGCAGCCCTGAGGGGACAGGGTGGAACACCGGGGAGCTGTTTTTT.

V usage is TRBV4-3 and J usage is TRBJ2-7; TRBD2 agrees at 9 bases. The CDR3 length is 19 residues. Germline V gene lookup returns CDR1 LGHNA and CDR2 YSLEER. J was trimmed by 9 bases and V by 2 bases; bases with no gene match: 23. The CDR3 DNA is TGCGCCAGCAGCCAATTCAAATCCCGCCCAGAGCGGGAGGACTCTGGGCAGTACTTC. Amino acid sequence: CASSQFKSRPEREDSGQYF.

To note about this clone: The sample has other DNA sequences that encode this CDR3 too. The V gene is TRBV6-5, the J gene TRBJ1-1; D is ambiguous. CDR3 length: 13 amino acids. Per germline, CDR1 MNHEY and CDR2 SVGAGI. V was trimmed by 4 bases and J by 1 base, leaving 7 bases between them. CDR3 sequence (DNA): TGTGCCAGCAGTTCCCCCGGGAACACTGAAGCTTTCTTT. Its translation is CASSSPGNTEAFF.

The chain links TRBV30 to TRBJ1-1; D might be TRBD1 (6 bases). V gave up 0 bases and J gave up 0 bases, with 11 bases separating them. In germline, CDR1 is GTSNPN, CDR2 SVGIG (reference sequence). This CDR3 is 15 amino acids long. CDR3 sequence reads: CAWSVRGQLNTEAFF. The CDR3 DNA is TGTGCCTGGAGTGTACGTGGACAGTTGAACACTGAAGCTTTCTTT.

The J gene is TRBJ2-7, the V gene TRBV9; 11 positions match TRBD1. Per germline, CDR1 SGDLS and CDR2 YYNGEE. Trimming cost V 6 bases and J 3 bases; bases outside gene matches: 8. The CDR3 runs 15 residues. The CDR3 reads CASTLGDRGDYEQYF. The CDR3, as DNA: TGTGCCAGCACCCTAGGGGACAGGGGGGACTACGAGCAGTACTTC.

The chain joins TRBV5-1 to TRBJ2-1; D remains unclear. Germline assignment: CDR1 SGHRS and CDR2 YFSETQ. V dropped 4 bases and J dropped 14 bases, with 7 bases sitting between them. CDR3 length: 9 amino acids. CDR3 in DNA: TGCGCCAGCAGCCTACGCGAGTTCTTC. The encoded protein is CASSLREFF.

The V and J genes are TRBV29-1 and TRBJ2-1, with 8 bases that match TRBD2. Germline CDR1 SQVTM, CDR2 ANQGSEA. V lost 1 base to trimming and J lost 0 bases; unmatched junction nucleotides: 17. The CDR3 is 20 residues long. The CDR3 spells CSVEVPRLALPTNSYNEQFF. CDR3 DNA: TGCAGCGTTGAAGTGCCAAGACTAGCGCTCCCGACAAACTCCTACAATGAGCAGTTCTTC.

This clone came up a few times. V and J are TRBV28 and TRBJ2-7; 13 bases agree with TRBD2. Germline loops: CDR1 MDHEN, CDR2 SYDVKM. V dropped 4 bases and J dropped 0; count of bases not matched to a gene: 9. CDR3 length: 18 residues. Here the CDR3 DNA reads TGTGCCAGCAGTTCGGGACTAGCGGGACACGGGACCTCCTACGAGCAGTACTTC. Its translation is CASSSGLAGHGTSYEQYF.

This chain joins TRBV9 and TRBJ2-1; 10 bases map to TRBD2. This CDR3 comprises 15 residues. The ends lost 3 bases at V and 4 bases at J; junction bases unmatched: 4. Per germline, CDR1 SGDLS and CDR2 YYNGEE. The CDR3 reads CASSGRTSGYNEQFF. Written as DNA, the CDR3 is TGTGCCAGCAGCGGACGGACTAGCGGATACAATGAGCAGTTCTTC.

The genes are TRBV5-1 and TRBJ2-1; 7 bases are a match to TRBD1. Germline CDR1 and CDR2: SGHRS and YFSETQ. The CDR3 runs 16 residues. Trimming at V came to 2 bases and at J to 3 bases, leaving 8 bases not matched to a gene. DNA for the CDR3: TGCGCCAGCAGCTTTAGAACAGGGGCCCTCTACAATGAGCAGTTCTTC. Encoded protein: CASSFRTGALYNEQFF.

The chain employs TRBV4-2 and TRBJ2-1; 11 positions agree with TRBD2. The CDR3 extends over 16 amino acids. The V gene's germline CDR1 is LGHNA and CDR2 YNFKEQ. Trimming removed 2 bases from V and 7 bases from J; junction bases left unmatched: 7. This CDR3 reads CASSQSLAGVWNEQFF. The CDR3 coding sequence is TGTGCCAGCAGCCAATCACTAGCGGGAGTCTGGAATGAGCAGTTCTTC.

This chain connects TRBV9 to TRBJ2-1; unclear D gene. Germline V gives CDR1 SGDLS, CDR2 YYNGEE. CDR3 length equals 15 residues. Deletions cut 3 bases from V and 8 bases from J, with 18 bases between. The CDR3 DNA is TGTGCCAGCAGCGCGCCCCCCGCACCGGTAGATGAGCAGTTCTTC. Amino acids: CASSAPPAPVDEQFF.

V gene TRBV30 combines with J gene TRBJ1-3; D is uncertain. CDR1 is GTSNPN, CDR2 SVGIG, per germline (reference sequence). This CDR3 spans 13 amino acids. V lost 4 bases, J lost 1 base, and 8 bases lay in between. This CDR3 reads CAWIGASGNTIYF. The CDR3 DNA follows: TGTGCCTGGATCGGAGCTTCTGGAAACACCATATATTTT.

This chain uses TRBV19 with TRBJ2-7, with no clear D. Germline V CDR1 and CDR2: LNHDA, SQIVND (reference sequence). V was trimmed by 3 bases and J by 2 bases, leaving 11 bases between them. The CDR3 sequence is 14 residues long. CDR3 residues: CASSMAQRPYEQYF. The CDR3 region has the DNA TGTGCCAGTAGTATGGCGCAGCGTCCCTACGAGCAGTACTTC.

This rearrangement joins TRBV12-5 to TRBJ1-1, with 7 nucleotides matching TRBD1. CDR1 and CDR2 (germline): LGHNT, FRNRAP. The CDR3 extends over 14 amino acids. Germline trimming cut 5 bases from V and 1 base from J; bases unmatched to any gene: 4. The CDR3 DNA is TGTGCTAGTGGTGCAGGGGGAGCGAACACTGAAGCTTTCTTT. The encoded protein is CASGAGGANTEAFF. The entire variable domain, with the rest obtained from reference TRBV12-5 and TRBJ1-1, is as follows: DARVTQTPRHKVTEMGQEVTMRCQPILGHNTVFWYRQTMMQGLELLAYFRNRAPLDDSGMPKDRFSAEMPDATLATLKIQPSEPRDSAVYFCASGAGGANTEAFFGQGTRLTVV.

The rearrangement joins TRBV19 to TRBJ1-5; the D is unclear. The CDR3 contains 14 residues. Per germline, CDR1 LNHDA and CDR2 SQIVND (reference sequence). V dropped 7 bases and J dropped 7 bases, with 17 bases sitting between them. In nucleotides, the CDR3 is TGTGCCAGTACCCCGGCAGCGAGTGGGCAGCCCCAGCATTTT. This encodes CASTPAASGQPQHF. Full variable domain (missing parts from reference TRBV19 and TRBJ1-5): DGGITQSPKYLFRKEGQNVTLSCEQNLNHDAMYWYRQDPGQGLRLIYYSQIVNDFQKGDIAEGYSVSREKKESFPLTVTSAQKNPTAFYLCASTPAASGQPQHFGDGTRLSIL.